Each of the 9 T cell receptor beta chains below was sequenced from the same sample in a study of cytomegalovirus exposure and HLA in healthy donors. The PCR used 60 Vbeta and 13 Jbeta primers. Repertoires were generated with immunoSEQ multiplex PCR, while TCRdb's copy carries only in-frame clones and drops some. This table has 95,000 to 100,000 clones, roughly 80% appearing once. Sequenced: PBMCs. These receptors were collected from a man between 40 and 49 years old in good health and CMV-seronegative.

This sequence joins TRBV4-3 and TRBJ2-6, with D perhaps matching TRBD2 (5 bases). V lost 8 bases and J 4 bases, leaving 12 bases between the germline ends. The CDR3 is 14 residues long. CDR1 is LGHNA and CDR2 is YSLEER in the germline V gene. DNA for the CDR3: TGCGCCAGCGGCGAGGGCGCGGGGGCCAACGTCCTGACTTTC. This translates into CASGEGAGANVLTF.

This clone was observed a handful of times. This chain links TRBV7-8 with TRBJ2-2, with 9 bases aligning to TRBD1. CDR1 SGHVS and CDR2 FQNEAQ come from the germline V gene. J was trimmed by 2 bases and V by 0 bases; bases with no gene match: 4. This CDR3 has 17 amino acids. DNA of the CDR3: TGTGCCAGCAGCTTAGCCAGTACAGGGGGCAACACCGGGGAGCTGTTTTTT. The encoded protein is CASSLASTGGNTGELFF.

The chain employs TRBV7-2 and TRBJ1-2; no clear D gene. The CDR3 is 14 amino acids. Germline values: CDR1 SGHTA, CDR2 FQGNSA. Trimming removed 5 bases from V and 0 bases from J, with 10 bases in between. Here the CDR3 reads CASSQRRTNYGYTF. The CDR3 DNA is TGTGCCAGCAGCCAGAGGCGGACTAACTATGGCTACACCTTC.

Comment on this clone: Other DNA sequences from this sample encode an identical CDR3 as well. The chain recombines TRBV19 with TRBJ2-3, with 8 bases aligning to TRBD1. The CDR3 covers 15 residues. Trimming took 6 bases from V and 1 from J; bases not matched to a gene: 6. Germline-derived CDR1 and CDR2 are LNHDA and SQIVND (reference sequence). CDR3 bases: TGTGCCAGTAGAGGCCGGGACAGGCGCACAGATACGCAGTATTTT. Translating it yields CASRGRDRRTDTQYF. Together with reference TRBV19 and TRBJ2-3, the CDR3 gives the full variable domain: DGGITQSPKYLFRKEGQNVTLSCEQNLNHDAMYWYRQDPGQGLRLIYYSQIVNDFQKGDIAEGYSVSREKKESFPLTVTSAQKNPTAFYLCASRGRDRRTDTQYFGPGTRLTVL.

This clone has a handful of counts. The V and J genes are TRBV21-1 and TRBJ2-7; the table assigns TRBD1, which was not confirmed against the DNA. TRBV21-1 is listed as a pseudogene. The CDR3 totals 19 residues. CDR3 protein: CASSIKDAEGQRSSYEQYF. DNA for the CDR3: TGTGCCAGCAGCATAAAGGACGCCGAAGGACAGAGGAGCTCCTACGAGCAGTACTTC.

The chain recombines TRBV7-6 with TRBJ2-5; perhaps TRBD2 as D (6 bases). In germline, CDR1 is SGHVS, CDR2 FNYEAQ. CDR3 length: 16 amino acids. Trimming pared 1 base from V and 5 bases from J, leaving 17 bases between. In DNA, the CDR3 is TGTGCCAGCAGCTTAGATGGTAGTGGGACTTTGGAGACCCAGTACTTC. Its translation: CASSLDGSGTLETQYF.

The rearrangement uses TRBV5-1 and TRBJ1-6, with 7 bases that match TRBD1. CDR1 is SGHRS, CDR2 YFSETQ, per germline. The CDR3 consists of 16 residues. Germline trimming cut 2 bases from V and 6 bases from J; bases unmatched to any gene: 8. DNA of the CDR3: TGCGCCAGCAGCTTTCACAGGGGCCCTACTAATTCACCCCTCCACTTT. This translates into CASSFHRGPTNSPLHF.

This chain's CDR3 is CASRRLQGVSYEQYF. DNA of the CDR3: TGTGCCAGCAGGAGGCTACAGGGGGTGTCCTACGAGCAGTACTTC. V is TRBV27 and J is TRBJ2-7; the match to TRBD1 covers 8 bases. The junction had 8 bases not matched to a gene; V was cut back by 6 bases and J by 1 base. CDR1 MNHEY and CDR2 SMNVEV come from the germline V gene (reference sequence). The CDR3 runs to 15 residues.

Here the CDR3 reads CASSQTGGGSQPQHF. In DNA, the CDR3 is TGTGCCAGCAGTCAGACAGGAGGGGGCAGTCAGCCCCAGCATTTT. V is TRBV28 and J is TRBJ1-5; TRBD1 agrees at 7 bases. Germline assignment: CDR1 MDHEN and CDR2 SYDVKM. The ends lost 5 bases at V and 6 bases at J; junction bases unmatched: 10. The CDR3 extends over 15 amino acids. Based on the CDR3 plus reference TRBV28 and TRBJ1-5, the full variable domain is DVKVTQSSRYLVKRTGEKVFLECVQDMDHENMFWYRQDPGLGLRLIYFSYDVKMKEKGDIPEGYSVSREKKERFSLILESASTNQTSMYLCASSQTGGGSQPQHFGDGTRLSIL.